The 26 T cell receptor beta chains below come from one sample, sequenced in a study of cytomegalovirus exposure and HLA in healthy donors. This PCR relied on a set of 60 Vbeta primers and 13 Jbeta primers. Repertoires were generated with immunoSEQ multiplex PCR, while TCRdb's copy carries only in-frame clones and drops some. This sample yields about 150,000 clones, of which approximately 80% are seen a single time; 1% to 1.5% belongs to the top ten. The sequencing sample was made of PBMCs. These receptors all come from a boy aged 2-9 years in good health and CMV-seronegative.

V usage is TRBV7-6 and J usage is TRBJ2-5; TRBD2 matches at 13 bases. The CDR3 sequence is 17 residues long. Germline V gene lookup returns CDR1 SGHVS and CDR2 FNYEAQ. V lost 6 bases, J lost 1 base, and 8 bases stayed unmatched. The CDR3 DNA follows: TGTGCCAGCAGTCAGACTAGCGGGGGGACCCCCCAAGAGACCCAGTACTTC. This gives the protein CASSQTSGGTPQETQYF.

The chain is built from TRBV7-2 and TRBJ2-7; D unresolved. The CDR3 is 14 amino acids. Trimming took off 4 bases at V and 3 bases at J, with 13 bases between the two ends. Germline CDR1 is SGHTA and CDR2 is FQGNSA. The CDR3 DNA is TGTGCCAGCAGCTCGCGGCAGACTCACTACGAGCAGTACTTC. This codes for CASSSRQTHYEQYF.

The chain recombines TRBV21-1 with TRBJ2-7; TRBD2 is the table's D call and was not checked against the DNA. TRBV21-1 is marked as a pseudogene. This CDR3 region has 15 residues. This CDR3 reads CASSKVITAGYEQYV. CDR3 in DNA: TGTGCCAGCAGCAAAGTTATAACAGCGGGATACGAGCAGTACGTC.

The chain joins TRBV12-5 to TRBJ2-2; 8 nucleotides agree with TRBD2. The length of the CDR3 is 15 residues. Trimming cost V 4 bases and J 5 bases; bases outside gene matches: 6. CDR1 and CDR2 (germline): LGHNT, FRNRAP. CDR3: CASGSSGGETGELFF. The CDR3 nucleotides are TGTGCTAGTGGTTCGTCGGGGGGGGAGACCGGGGAGCTGTTTTTT.

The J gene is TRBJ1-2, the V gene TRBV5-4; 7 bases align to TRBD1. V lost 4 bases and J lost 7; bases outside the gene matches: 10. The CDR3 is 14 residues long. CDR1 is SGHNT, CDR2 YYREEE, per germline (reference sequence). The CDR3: CASSPGQEQFGYTF. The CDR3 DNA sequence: TGTGCCAGCAGCCCCGGACAGGAGCAATTTGGCTACACCTTC.

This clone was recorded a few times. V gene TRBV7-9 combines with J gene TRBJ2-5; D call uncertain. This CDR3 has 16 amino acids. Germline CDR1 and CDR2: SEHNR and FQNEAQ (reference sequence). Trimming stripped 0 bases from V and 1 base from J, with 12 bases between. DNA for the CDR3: TGTGCCAGCAGCTTAGCGACAAACCACCCCCAAGAGACCCAGTACTTC. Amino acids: CASSLATNHPQETQYF.

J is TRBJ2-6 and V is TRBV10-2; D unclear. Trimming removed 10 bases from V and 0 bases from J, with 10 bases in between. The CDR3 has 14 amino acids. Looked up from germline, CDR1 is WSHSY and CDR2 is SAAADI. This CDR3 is CATCRVSGANVLTF. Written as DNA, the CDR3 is TGCGCCACCTGCCGGGTCTCTGGGGCCAACGTCCTGACTTTC.

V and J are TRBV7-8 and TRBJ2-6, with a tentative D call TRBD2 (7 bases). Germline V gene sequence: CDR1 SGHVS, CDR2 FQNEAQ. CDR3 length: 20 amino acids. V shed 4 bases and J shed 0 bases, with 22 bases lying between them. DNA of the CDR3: TGTGCCAGCAGCTCCCCTCCCTGGGAGCGGGACACCTCTGGGGCCAACGTCCTGACTTTC. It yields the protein CASSSPPWERDTSGANVLTF.

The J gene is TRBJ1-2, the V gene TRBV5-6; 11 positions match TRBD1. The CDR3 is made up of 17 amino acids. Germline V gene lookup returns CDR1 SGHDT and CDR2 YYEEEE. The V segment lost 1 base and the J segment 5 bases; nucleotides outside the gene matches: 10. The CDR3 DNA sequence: TGTGCCAGCAGCTTGAGGGGACAGGGGGACGTAACTTATGGCTACACCTTC. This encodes CASSLRGQGDVTYGYTF.

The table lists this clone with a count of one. Here the CDR3 DNA reads TGTGCCCCCGGGAGTGTGGGAGGGCCGGGGGAGCTGTTTTTT. Its translation is CAPGSVGGPGELFF. V and J are TRBV6-1 and TRBJ2-2; 7 nucleotides agree with TRBD2. Germline CDR1 and CDR2: MNHNS and SASEGT. Unmatched junction bases numbered 14, after V lost 11 bases and J lost 8 bases. The CDR3 is 14 residues long.

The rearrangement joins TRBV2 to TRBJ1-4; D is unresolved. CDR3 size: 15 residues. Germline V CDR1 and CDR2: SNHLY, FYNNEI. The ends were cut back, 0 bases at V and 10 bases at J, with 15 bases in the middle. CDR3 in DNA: TGTGCCAGCAGTGAAGCAAGTCGGAGGGAAGGAAAACTGTTTTTT. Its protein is CASSEASRREGKLFF.

The CDR3 protein is CASSRSNGGYGYTF. The DNA of the CDR3 is TGTGCCAGCAGTCGGTCTAACGGGGGTTATGGCTACACCTTC. The genes are TRBV6-1 and TRBJ1-2; D possibly corresponds to TRBD1 (5 bases). The V end was cut by 5 bases, the J end by 5 bases, with 15 bases between. Germline CDR1 MNHNS, CDR2 SASEGT. This CDR3 has 14 residues.

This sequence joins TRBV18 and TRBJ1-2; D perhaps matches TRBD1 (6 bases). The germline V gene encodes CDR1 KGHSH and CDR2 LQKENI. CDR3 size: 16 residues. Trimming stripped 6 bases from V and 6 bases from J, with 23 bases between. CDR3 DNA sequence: TGTGCCAGCTCGCCATCAGACAACAGGGTATTCAATGGCTACACCTTC. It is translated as CASSPSDNRVFNGYTF. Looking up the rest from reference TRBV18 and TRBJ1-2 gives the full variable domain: NAGVMQNPRHLVRRRGQEARLRCSPMKGHSHVYWYRQLPEEGLKFMVYLQKENIIDESGMPKERFSAEFPKEGPSILRIQQVVRGDSAAYFCASSPSDNRVFNGYTFGSGTRLTVV.

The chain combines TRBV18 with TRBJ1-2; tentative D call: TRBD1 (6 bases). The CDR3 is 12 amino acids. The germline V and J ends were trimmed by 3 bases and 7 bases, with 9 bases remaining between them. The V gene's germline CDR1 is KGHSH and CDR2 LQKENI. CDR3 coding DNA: TGTGCCAGCTCACCGGACAGTATTGGCTACACCTTC. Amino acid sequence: CASSPDSIGYTF.

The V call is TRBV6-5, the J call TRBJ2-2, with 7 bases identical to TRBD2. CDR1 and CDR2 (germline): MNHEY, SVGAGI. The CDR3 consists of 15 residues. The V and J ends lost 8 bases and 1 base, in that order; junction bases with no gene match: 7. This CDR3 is CASGGGFRNTGELFF. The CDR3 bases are TGTGCCAGCGGGGGGGGTTTCCGGAACACCGGGGAGCTGTTTTTT.

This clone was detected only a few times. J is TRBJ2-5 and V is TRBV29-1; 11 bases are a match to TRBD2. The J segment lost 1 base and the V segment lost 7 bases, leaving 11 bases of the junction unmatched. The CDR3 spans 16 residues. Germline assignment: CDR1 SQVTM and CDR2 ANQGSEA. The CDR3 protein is CSATGTSGLVQETQYF. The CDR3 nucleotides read TGCAGCGCAACCGGGACTAGCGGATTAGTCCAAGAGACCCAGTACTTC.

The CDR3 here is CASSPPSLAGTGELFF. DNA for the CDR3: TGTGCCAGCAGCCCCCCCTCCTTAGCCGGCACCGGGGAGCTGTTTTTT. The rearrangement uses TRBV11-2 and TRBJ2-2; unclear D gene. V lost 5 bases, J lost 4 bases, and 17 bases lay in between. Germline values: CDR1 SGHAT, CDR2 FQNNGV. This CDR3 comprises 16 residues.

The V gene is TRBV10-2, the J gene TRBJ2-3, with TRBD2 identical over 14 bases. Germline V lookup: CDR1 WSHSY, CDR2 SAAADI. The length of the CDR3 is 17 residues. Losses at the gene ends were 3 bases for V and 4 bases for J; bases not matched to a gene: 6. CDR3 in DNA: TGCGCCAGCAGTGAATGGACTAGCGGGAGGAATTCAGATACGCAGTATTTT. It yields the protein CASSEWTSGRNSDTQYF.

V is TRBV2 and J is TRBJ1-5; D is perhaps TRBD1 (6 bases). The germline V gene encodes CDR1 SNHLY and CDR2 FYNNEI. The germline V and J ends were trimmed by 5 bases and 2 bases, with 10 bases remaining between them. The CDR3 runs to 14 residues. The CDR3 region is CASSPWTGNQPQHF. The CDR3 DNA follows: TGTGCCAGCAGTCCATGGACAGGCAATCAGCCCCAGCATTTT.

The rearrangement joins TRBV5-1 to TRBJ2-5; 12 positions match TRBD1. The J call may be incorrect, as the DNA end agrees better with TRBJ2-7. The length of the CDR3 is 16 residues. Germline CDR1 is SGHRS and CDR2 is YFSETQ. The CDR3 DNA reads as TGCGCCAGCGGACCCCGCTCCGGGACAGGGGGCAACGAGCAGTACTTC. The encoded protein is CASGPRSGTGGNEQYF.

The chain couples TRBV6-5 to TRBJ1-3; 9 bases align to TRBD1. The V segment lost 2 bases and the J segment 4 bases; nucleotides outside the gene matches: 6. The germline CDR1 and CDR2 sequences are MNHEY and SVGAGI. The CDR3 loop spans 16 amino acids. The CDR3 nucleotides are TGTGCCAGCAGTTACACGGGACAGGGCCGAGGAAACACCATATATTTT. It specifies CASSYTGQGRGNTIYF.

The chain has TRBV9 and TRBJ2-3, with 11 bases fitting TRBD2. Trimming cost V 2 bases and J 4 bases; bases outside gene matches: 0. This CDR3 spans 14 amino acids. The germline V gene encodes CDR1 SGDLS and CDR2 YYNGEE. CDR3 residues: CASSVSGGADTQYF. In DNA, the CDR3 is TGTGCCAGCAGCGTTAGCGGGGGGGCAGATACGCAGTATTTT. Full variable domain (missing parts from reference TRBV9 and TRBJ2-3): DSGVTQTPKHLITATGQRVTLRCSPRSGDLSVYWYQQSLDQGLQFLIQYYNGEERAKGNILERFSAQQFPDLHSELNLSSLELGDSALYFCASSVSGGADTQYFGPGTRLTVL.

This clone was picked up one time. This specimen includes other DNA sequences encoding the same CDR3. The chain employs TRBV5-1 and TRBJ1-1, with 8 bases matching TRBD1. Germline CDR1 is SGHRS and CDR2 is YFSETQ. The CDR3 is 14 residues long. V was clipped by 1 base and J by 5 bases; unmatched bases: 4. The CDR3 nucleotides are TGCGCCAGCAGCTTGATCCAGGGGGCAACTGAAGCTTTCTTT. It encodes CASSLIQGATEAFF.

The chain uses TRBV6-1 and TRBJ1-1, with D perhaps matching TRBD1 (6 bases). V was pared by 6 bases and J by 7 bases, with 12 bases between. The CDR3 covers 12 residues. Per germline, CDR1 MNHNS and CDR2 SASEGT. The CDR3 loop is CASRTGSNEAFF. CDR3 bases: TGTGCCAGCAGGACAGGCTCTAATGAAGCTTTCTTT.

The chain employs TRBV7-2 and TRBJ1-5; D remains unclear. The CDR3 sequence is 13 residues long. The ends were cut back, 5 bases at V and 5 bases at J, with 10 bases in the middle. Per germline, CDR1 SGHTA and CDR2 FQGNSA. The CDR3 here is CASSNHPDQPQHF. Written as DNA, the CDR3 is TGTGCCAGCAGCAACCATCCGGATCAGCCCCAGCATTTT.

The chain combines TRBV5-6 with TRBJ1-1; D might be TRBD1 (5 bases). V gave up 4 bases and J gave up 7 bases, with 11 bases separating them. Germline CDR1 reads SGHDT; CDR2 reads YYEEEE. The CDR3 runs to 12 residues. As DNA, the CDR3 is TGTGCCAGCAGCAACATACAGGTTGAAGCTTTCTTT. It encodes CASSNIQVEAFF.